One sample yielded the 21 T cell receptor beta chains listed below, sequenced in a study of neurological immune-mediated disorders. TCRdb recomputed calls from the 5' RACE reads with MiXCR, one row per CDR3 protein. The sample lists 50,000 to 75,000 distinct CDR3 sequences, approximately 3.7% occurring once. The specimen sequenced was PBMCs. The receptors were gathered from a man aged 50 to 60 with multiple sclerosis.

This clonotype was found many times. V is TRBV7-9 and J is TRBJ2-5, with unresolved D. The CDR3 extends over 14 amino acids. Germline loops: CDR1 SEHNR, CDR2 FQNEAQ (reference sequence). The V end lost 7 bases, the J end lost 6 bases, and 18 bases lay between the germline ends. The CDR3 DNA reads TGTGCCAGCAACGGCCCCGGGCAGGCTCAGACCCAGTACTTC. It specifies CASNGPGQAQTQYF.

This clonotype was observed at least ten times. The chain combines TRBV25-1 with TRBJ2-5, with a weak D call TRBD2 (5 bases). V lost 2 bases and J lost 4, with 8 bases in between. This CDR3 has 13 amino acids. Germline CDR1 reads MGHDK; CDR2 reads SYGVNS. CDR3 region: CASSEAGIETQYF. CDR3 coding DNA: TGTGCCAGCAGTGAAGCCGGGATAGAGACCCAGTACTTC.

This clonotype was counted at least ten times. V usage is TRBV7-9 and J usage is TRBJ2-7; D call uncertain. The CDR3 has 12 amino acids. Trimming shortened V by 3 bases and J by 2 bases, and 5 bases separated the two germline ends. Germline CDR1 SEHNR, CDR2 FQNEAQ (reference sequence). CDR3: CASSFEPYEQYF. As DNA, the CDR3 is TGTGCCAGCAGCTTCGAACCCTACGAGCAGTACTTC.

This rearrangement joins TRBV7-8 to TRBJ1-1; TRBD1 aligns across 10 bases. The ends lost 5 bases at V and 8 bases at J; junction bases unmatched: 14. CDR3 length: 16 amino acids. The germline gives CDR1 SGHVS, CDR2 FQNEAQ. CDR3 sequence (DNA): TGTGCCAGCAGCCGCGAGAGAGGGGGACAGGGGACCGAAGCTTTCTTT. Amino acids: CASSRERGGQGTEAFF. Drawing the rest from reference TRBV7-8 and TRBJ1-1, the complete variable domain is GAGVSQSPRYKVAKRGQDVALRCDPISGHVSLFWYQQALGQGPEFLTYFQNEAQLDKSGLPSDRFFAERPEGSVSTLKIQRTQQEDSAVYLCASSRERGGQGTEAFFGQGTRLTVV.

This clonotype was seen only a few times. This chain links TRBV20-1 with TRBJ2-7; a weak D match, TRBD2 (5 bases). Looked up from germline, CDR1 is DFQATT and CDR2 is SNEGSKA (reference sequence). Trimming removed 6 bases at V and 3 bases at J, with 12 bases between. The CDR3 totals 12 residues. The CDR3 reads CSAQVRGYEQYF. CDR3 in DNA: TGCAGTGCCCAAGTCCGGGGCTACGAGCAGTACTTC.

This clonotype has ten or more counts. The chain is built from TRBV7-9 and TRBJ1-1, with D unresolved. Germline values: CDR1 SEHNR, CDR2 FQNEAQ (reference sequence). V gave up 3 bases and J gave up 0 bases, with 8 bases separating them. This CDR3 has 14 amino acids. As DNA, the CDR3 is TGTGCCAGCAGCTTTGGGTTTGTGAACACTGAAGCTTTCTTT. Protein product: CASSFGFVNTEAFF.

This clonotype was recorded a few times. The genes are TRBV18 and TRBJ1-2; D gene ambiguous. The germline V and J ends were trimmed by 0 bases and 3 bases, with 8 bases remaining between them. This CDR3 has 14 residues. From germline, CDR1 is KGHSH and CDR2 LQKENI. CDR3 in amino acids: CASSPPDRYYGYTF. For the CDR3, the DNA is TGTGCCAGCTCACCACCTGACCGATACTATGGCTACACCTTC. Full variable domain (remainder filled in from reference TRBV18 and TRBJ1-2): NAGVMQNPRHLVRRRGQEARLRCSPMKGHSHVYWYRQLPEEGLKFMVYLQKENIIDESGMPKERFSAEFPKEGPSILRIQQVVRGDSAAYFCASSPPDRYYGYTFGSGTRLTVV.

This clonotype occurred many times. The gene calls are TRBV20-1 and TRBJ1-5, with 8 bases aligning to TRBD1. The CDR3 runs 16 residues. V shed 2 bases and J 5 bases; nucleotides not matched to a gene: 11. Germline V gene lookup returns CDR1 DFQATT and CDR2 SNEGSKA (reference sequence). This CDR3 is CSARQTGQGRHQPQHF. In nucleotides, the CDR3 is TGCAGTGCTAGACAAACAGGACAGGGCCGCCATCAGCCCCAGCATTTT.

V is TRBV5-1 and J is TRBJ1-4; D call uncertain. Germline CDR1 reads SGHRS; CDR2 reads YFSETQ. V lost 0 bases and J 6 bases, leaving 6 bases between the germline ends. The CDR3 consists of 13 residues. In DNA, the CDR3 is TGCGCCAGCAGCTTGGGGGATTATGAAAAACTGTTTTTT. Amino acid sequence: CASSLGDYEKLFF.

This clonotype has a count of ten or more. The J gene is TRBJ2-3, the V gene TRBV7-9; D is unresolved. V gave up 3 bases and J gave up 2 bases, with 12 bases separating them. The CDR3 totals 15 residues. Germline CDR1 and CDR2: SEHNR and FQNEAQ (reference sequence). CDR3 in amino acids: CASSLVAVNTDTQYF. Written as DNA, the CDR3 is TGTGCCAGCAGCTTGGTAGCCGTTAACACAGATACGCAGTATTTT.

At least ten counts were recorded for this clonotype. V usage is TRBV29-1 and J usage is TRBJ1-1; D is ambiguous. The CDR3 consists of 13 residues. CDR1 SQVTM and CDR2 ANQGSEA come from the germline V gene. The V and J ends lost 4 bases and 0 bases respectively, with 9 bases between them. This CDR3 reads CSVAGVMNTEAFF. As DNA, the CDR3 is TGCAGCGTTGCCGGGGTAATGAACACTGAAGCTTTCTTT.

Many counts were recorded for this clonotype. The chain is built from TRBV9 and TRBJ2-3, with 8 nucleotides matching TRBD1. Germline V gives CDR1 SGDLS, CDR2 YYNGEE. Unmatched junction bases numbered 3, after V lost 3 bases and J lost 3 bases. CDR3 length: 14 residues. The CDR3, as DNA: TGTGCCAGCAGCGACAGGGGGAGGACAGATACGCAGTATTTT. As protein: CASSDRGRTDTQYF. The complete variable domain, with remaining parts taken from reference TRBV9 and TRBJ2-3, reads DSGVTQTPKHLITATGQRVTLRCSPRSGDLSVYWYQQSLDQGLQFLIQYYNGEERAKGNILERFSAQQFPDLHSELNLSSLELGDSALYFCASSDRGRTDTQYFGPGTRLTVL.

This clonotype appeared many times. This CDR3 reads CSAKFTGNQPQHF. The CDR3 nucleotides are TGCAGTGCTAAGTTTACGGGCAATCAGCCCCAGCATTTT. The chain carries TRBV20-1 and TRBJ1-5, with unresolved D. Germline V CDR1 and CDR2: DFQATT, SNEGSKA (reference sequence). Between the trimmed V and J ends, which lost 4 bases and 2 bases, there was a span of 9 bases. This CDR3 has 13 amino acids.

This clonotype was counted many times. The V gene is TRBV25-1, the J gene TRBJ1-2; D gene ambiguous. V lost 2 bases and J 5 bases, leaving 6 bases between the germline ends. This CDR3 contains 12 residues. Germline V gene sequence: CDR1 MGHDK, CDR2 SYGVNS. The CDR3 nucleotides are TGTGCCAGCAGTGAAGGGTGGTATGGCTACACCTTC. Translating it yields CASSEGWYGYTF.

This clonotype appeared many times. The chain joins TRBV20-1 to TRBJ1-6; D gene unclear. This CDR3 contains 12 residues. Trimming cost V 6 bases and J 3 bases, with 6 bases left between them. Germline V CDR1 and CDR2: DFQATT, SNEGSKA (reference sequence). CDR3 sequence reads: CSARDYNSPLHF. For the CDR3, the DNA is TGCAGTGCGAGGGACTATAATTCACCCCTCCACTTT.

The CDR3 sequence is CASSPFRSTEAFF. CDR3 bases: TGTGCCAGCTCACCATTTCGGAGCACTGAAGCTTTCTTT. The V and J genes are TRBV18 and TRBJ1-1; D ambiguous. V lost 2 bases, J lost 4 bases, and 8 bases lay in between. Germline V gene lookup returns CDR1 KGHSH and CDR2 LQKENI. The CDR3 loop spans 13 amino acids.

The V gene is TRBV2, the J gene TRBJ1-5; D perhaps matches TRBD1 (6 bases). The V gene's germline CDR1 is SNHLY and CDR2 FYNNEI. V lost 3 bases and J lost 6, with 15 bases in between. The CDR3 spans 15 residues. DNA for the CDR3: TGTGCCAGCAGTGATTCGGAGCAGGGGACTCAGCCCCAGCATTTT. Its protein product is CASSDSEQGTQPQHF.

This clonotype was recorded at least ten times. V usage is TRBV12-3 or TRBV12-4 and J usage is TRBJ2-2, with 11 positions matching TRBD1. Unmatched junction bases numbered 3, after V lost 7 bases and J lost 5 bases. The CDR3 totals 14 residues. The CDR3 DNA is TGTGCCAGCACAGGGACAGGGGGGACCGGGGAGCTGTTTTTT. It translates to CASTGTGGTGELFF.

This clonotype was seen ten or more times. The V and J genes are TRBV5-6 and TRBJ2-3; D is uncertain. Germline values: CDR1 SGHDT, CDR2 YYEEEE. The CDR3 is made up of 15 amino acids. Trimming took off 3 bases at V and 2 bases at J, with 13 bases between the two ends. The CDR3 sequence is CASSSYYVDTDTQYF. CDR3 coding DNA: TGTGCCAGCAGCTCGTATTACGTAGACACAGATACGCAGTATTTT.

Ten or more counts support this clonotype. This chain links TRBV28 with TRBJ1-1; D is uncertain. The CDR3 totals 13 residues. Trimming pared 4 bases from V and 1 base from J, leaving 7 bases between. Germline V gene data show CDR1 as MDHEN and CDR2 as SYDVKM. CDR3 DNA sequence: TGTGCCAGCAGTTCCGGGGAGAACACTGAAGCTTTCTTT. It is translated as CASSSGENTEAFF.

This clonotype was seen at least ten times. The gene calls are TRBV20-1 and TRBJ2-3; 10 bases agree with TRBD2. The CDR3 covers 17 residues. J was trimmed by 0 bases and V by 2 bases; bases with no gene match: 8. CDR1 DFQATT and CDR2 SNEGSKA come from the germline V gene (reference sequence). DNA for the CDR3: TGCAGTGCTAGAAAAGCGGGGGGGACGGCGAGCACAGATACGCAGTATTTT. Protein product: CSARKAGGTASTDTQYF.